This T cell receptor (beta chain) derives from a study of vaccination and CD4 T cells after COVID-19. This sample's treatment: approximately nine-day PBMC culture with coronavirus spike peptide pools or control peptides (ViraFEST assay). The unexposed donor provided CD4+ T cells, which were taken before the COVID-19 pandemic (2011-2018). Negative selection enriched CD4+ T cells from cultures at nine to eleven days. Germline assignment: CDR1 LNHDA and CDR2 SQIVND (reference sequence). The CDR3 has 12 residues. The V and J ends lost 4 bases and 6 bases respectively, with 9 bases between them. The study sequenced cultured CD4+ T cell DNA using the Oncomine TCR Beta short-read assay. Cultured CD4+ T cells were the source of extracted genomic DNA. TCRdb processed the PCR reads anew with MiXCR; each CDR3 protein has one entry. The sample includes more than 9,500 distinct CDR3 sequences, about 40% seen only once; the top ten take approximately 17%.

In this sample, this clonotype turned up a few times. Its antigen is not identified. This sequence was found in a human donor in good health. The gene calls are TRBV19 and TRBJ1-2; no firm D call. Sequenced: CD4+ T cells from blood, cultured in vitro. In DNA form, the CDR3 reads TGTGCCAGTAGTAGGAAGATGGATGGCTACACCTTC. It yields the protein CASSRKMDGYTF.